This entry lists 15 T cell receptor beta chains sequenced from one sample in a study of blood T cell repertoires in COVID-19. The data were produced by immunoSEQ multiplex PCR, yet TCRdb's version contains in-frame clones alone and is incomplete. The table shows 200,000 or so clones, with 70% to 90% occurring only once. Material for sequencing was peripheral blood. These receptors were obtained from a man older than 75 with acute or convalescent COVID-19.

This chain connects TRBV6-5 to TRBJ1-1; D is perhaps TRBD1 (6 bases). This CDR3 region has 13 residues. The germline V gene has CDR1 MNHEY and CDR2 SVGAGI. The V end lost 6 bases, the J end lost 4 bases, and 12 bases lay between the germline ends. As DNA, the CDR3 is TGTGCCAGCAGAAAAGGGGGAAGCACTGAAGCTTTCTTT. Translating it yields CASRKGGSTEAFF.

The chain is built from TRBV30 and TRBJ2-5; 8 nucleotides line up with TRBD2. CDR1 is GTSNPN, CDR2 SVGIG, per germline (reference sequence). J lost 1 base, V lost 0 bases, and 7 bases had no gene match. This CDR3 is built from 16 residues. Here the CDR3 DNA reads TGTGCCTGGAGTGTTACGGCTAGCGGGCCCCAAGAGACCCAGTACTTC. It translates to CAWSVTASGPQETQYF.

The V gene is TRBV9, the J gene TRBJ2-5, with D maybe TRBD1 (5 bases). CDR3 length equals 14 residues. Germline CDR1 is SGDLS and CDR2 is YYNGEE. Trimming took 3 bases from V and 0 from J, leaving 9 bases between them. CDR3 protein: CASSAGSYQETQYF. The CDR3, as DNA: TGTGCCAGCAGCGCAGGGTCTTACCAAGAGACCCAGTACTTC.

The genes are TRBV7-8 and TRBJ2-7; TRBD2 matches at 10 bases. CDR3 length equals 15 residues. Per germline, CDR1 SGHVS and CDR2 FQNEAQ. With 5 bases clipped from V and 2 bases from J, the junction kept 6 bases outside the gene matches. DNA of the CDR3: TGTGCCAGCAGCCCCGGACTAGCGGAAACCTACGAGCAGTACTTC. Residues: CASSPGLAETYEQYF.

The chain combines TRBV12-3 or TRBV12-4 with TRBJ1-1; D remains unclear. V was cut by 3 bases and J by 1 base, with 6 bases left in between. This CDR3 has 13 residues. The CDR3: CASSFSRNTEAFF. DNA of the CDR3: TGTGCCAGCAGTTTTTCCCGGAACACTGAAGCTTTCTTT.

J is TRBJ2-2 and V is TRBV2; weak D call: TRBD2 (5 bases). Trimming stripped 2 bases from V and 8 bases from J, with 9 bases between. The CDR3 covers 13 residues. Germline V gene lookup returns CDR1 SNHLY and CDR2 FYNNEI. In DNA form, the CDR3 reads TGTGCCAGCAGTGAAATACTAGTAGGGGAGCTGTTTTTT. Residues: CASSEILVGELFF. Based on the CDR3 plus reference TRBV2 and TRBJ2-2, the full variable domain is EPEVTQTPSHQVTQMGQEVILRCVPISNHLYFYWYRQILGQKVEFLVSFYNNEISEKSEIFDDQFSVERPDGSNFTLKIRSTKLEDSAMYFCASSEILVGELFFGEGSRLTVL.

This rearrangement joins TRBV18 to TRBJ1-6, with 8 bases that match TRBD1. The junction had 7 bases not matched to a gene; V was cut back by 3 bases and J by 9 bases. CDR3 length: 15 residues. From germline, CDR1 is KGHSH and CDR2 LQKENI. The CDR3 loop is CASSPPGQATSPLHF. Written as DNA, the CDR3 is TGTGCCAGCTCACCCCCGGGACAGGCTACTTCACCCCTCCACTTT. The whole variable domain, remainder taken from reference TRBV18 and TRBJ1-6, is NAGVMQNPRHLVRRRGQEARLRCSPMKGHSHVYWYRQLPEEGLKFMVYLQKENIIDESGMPKERFSAEFPKEGPSILRIQQVVRGDSAAYFCASSPPGQATSPLHFGNGTRLTVT.

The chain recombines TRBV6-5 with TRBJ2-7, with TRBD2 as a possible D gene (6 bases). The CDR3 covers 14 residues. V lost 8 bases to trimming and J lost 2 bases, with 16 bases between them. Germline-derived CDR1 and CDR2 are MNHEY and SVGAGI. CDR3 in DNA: TGTGCCAGCGGGAGCCAGGAGGGGCCCTACGAGCAGTACTTC. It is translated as CASGSQEGPYEQYF.

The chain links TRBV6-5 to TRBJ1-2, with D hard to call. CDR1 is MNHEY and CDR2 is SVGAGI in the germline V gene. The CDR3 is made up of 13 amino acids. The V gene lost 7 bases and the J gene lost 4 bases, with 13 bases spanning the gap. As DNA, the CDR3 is TGTGCCAGCAAGGCCCAGGCGGGCTATGGCTACACCTTC. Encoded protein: CASKAQAGYGYTF.

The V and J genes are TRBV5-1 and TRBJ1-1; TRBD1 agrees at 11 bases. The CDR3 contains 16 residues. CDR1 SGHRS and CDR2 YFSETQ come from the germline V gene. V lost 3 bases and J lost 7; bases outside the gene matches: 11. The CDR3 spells CASSSTIGQGAYEAFF. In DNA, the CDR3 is TGCGCCAGCAGCTCCACAATAGGACAGGGGGCCTATGAAGCTTTCTTT.

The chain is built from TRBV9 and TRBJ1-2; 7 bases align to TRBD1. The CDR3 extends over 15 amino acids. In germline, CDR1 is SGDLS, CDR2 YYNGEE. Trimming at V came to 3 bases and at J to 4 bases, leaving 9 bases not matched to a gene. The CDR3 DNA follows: TGTGCCAGCAGCGGGAGGGACAGCCCAATCTATGGCTACACCTTC. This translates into CASSGRDSPIYGYTF.

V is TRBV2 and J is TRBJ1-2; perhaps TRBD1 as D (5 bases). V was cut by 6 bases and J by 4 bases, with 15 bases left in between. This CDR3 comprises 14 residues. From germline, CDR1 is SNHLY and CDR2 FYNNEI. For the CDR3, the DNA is TGTGCCAGCAGGAGCAGGGTAGATCGCTATGGCTACACCTTC. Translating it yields CASRSRVDRYGYTF.

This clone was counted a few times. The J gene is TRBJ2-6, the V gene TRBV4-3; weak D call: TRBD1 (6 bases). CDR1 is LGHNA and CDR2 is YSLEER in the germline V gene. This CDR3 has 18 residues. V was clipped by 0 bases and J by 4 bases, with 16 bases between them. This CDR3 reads CASSQDILWGPGANVLTF. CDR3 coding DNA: TGCGCCAGCAGCCAAGACATATTGTGGGGGCCGGGGGCCAACGTCCTGACTTTC.

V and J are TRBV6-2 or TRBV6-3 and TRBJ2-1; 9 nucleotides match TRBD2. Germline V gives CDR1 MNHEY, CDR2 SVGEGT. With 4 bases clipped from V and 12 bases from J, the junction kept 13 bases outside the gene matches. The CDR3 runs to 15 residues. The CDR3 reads CASSSVLAGGLGQFF. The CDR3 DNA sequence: TGTGCCAGCAGTTCCGTACTAGCGGGCGGGTTAGGGCAGTTCTTC.

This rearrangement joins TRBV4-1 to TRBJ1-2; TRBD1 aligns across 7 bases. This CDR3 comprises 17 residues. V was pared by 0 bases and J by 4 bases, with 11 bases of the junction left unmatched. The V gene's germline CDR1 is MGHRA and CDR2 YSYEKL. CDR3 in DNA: TGCGCCAGCAGCCAAGAACCCAGAGGACAGGATGCCTATGGCTACACCTTC. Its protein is CASSQEPRGQDAYGYTF.